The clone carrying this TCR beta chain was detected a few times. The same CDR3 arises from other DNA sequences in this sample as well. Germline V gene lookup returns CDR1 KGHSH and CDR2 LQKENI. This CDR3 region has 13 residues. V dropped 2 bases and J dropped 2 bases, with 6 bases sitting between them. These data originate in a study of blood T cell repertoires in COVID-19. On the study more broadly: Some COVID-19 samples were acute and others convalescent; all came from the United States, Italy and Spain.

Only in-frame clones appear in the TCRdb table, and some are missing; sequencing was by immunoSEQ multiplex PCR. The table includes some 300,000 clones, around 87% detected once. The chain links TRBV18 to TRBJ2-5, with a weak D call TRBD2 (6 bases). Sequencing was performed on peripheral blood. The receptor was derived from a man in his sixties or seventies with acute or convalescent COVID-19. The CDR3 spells CASSPGLQETQYF. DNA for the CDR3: TGTGCCAGCTCACCAGGACTACAAGAGACCCAGTACTTC.